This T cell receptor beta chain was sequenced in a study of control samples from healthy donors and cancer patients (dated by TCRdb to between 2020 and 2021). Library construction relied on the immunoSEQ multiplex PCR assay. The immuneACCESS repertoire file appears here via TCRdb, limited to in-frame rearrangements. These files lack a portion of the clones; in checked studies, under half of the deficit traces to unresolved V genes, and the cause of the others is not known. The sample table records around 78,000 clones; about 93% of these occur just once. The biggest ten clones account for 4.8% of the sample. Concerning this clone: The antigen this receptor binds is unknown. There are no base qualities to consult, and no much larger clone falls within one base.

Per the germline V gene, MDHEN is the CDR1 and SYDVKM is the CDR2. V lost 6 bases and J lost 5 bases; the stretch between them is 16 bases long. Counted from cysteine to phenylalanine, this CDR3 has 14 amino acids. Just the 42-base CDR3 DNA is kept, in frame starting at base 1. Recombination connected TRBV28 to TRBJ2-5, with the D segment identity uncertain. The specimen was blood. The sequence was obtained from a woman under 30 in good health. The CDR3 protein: CASRGFKVRETQYF. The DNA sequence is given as TGTGCCAGCAGGGGGTTTAAGGTGCGGGAGACCCAGTACTTC. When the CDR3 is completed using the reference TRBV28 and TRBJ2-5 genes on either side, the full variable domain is DVKVTQSSRYLVKRTGEKVFLECVQDMDHENMFWYRQDPGLGLRLIYFSYDVKMKEKGDIPEGYSVSREKKERFSLILESASTNQTSMYLCASRGFKVRETQYFGPGTRLLVL.